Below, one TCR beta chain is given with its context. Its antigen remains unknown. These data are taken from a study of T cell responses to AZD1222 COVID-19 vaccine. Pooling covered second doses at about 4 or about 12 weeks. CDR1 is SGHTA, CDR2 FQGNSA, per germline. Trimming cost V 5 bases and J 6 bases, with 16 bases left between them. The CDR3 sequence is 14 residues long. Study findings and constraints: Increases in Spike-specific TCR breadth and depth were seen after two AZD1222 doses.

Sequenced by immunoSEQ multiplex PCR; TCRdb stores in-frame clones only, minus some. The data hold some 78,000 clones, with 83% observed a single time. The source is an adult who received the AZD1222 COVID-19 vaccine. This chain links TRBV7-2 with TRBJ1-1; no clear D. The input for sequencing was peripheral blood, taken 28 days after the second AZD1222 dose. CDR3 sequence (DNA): TGTGCCAGCAGCGTATACAAGGGCGGCTCTGAAGCTTTCTTT. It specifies CASSVYKGGSEAFF.